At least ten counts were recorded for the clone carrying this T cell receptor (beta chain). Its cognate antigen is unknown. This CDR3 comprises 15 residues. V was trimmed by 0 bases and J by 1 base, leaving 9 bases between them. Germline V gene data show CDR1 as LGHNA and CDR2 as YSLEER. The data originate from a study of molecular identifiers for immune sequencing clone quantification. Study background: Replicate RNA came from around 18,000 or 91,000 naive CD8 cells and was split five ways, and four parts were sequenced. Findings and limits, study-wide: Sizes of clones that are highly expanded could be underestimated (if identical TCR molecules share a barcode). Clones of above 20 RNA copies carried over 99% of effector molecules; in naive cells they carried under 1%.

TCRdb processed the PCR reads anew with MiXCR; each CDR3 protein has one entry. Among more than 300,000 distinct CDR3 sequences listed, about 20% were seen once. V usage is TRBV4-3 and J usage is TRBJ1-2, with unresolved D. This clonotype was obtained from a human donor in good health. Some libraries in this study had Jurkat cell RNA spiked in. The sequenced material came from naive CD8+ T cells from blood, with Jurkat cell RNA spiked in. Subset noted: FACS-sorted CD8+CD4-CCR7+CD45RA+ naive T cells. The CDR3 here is CASSQDRYSNYGYTF. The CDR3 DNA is TGCGCCAGCAGCCAAGATCGGTACAGTAACTATGGCTACACCTTC.